The 32 T cell receptor beta chains presented below share a single source sample, sequenced in a study of CD8 T cells in Susac syndrome (dated by TCRdb to about 2019). Libraries were constructed by the immunoSEQ multiplex PCR assay. RNA was extracted using the RNeasy kit, and roughly 0.5 to 1 ug of the RNA was reverse transcribed with random hexamers. TCRdb reanalyzed the raw reads on its own, using fastp at Q25 for trimming and MiXCR for clone calling, and kept in-frame beta chains. Each CDR3 protein appears once, grouped with its most common genes and DNA. This sample holds more than 65,000 distinct CDR3 sequences; approximately 95% were observed only once. Over 0.2% of the sample rests with the top ten. Sequences were obtained from CD8+ T cells from PBMCs. These receptors came from a human donor in good health.

The gene calls are TRBV3-1 and TRBJ2-1; tentatively, D is TRBD1 (6 bases). Trimming removed 6 bases at V and 0 bases at J, with 12 bases between. The CDR3 contains 15 residues. CDR1 and CDR2 from the germline V gene are LGHDT and YNNKEL (reference sequence). The CDR3 sequence: CASRPTGSSYNEQFF. CDR3 sequence (DNA): TGTGCCAGCAGACCTACAGGGAGCTCCTACAATGAGCAGTTCTTC.

The chain recombines TRBV5-1 with TRBJ1-1; 7 nucleotides agree with TRBD1. Looked up from germline, CDR1 is SGHRS and CDR2 is YFSETQ. V gave up 4 bases and J gave up 3 bases; unmatched junction bases: 9. This CDR3 contains 15 residues. This CDR3 reads CASSRQGGGDTEAFF. The CDR3 coding sequence is TGCGCCAGCAGCCGACAGGGTGGAGGGGACACTGAAGCTTTCTTT.

The chain combines TRBV19 with TRBJ2-1; 8 nucleotides line up with TRBD1. There are 14 residues in the CDR3. The ends lost 1 base at V and 7 bases at J; junction bases unmatched: 3. Germline lookup yields CDR1 LNHDA and CDR2 SQIVND (reference sequence). CDR3 nucleotide sequence: TGTGCCAGTAGTATAGTTCAGGGGGCGAATGAGCAGTTCTTC. It yields the protein CASSIVQGANEQFF.

The J gene is TRBJ1-1, the V gene TRBV30; 8 positions agree with TRBD1. The V segment lost 0 bases and the J segment 4 bases; nucleotides outside the gene matches: 10. CDR3 length equals 16 residues. The germline V gene has CDR1 GTSNPN and CDR2 SVGIG (reference sequence). In DNA form, the CDR3 reads TGTGCCTGGAGTGTAATGCCAGGGGGCCAGGGCACTGAAGCTTTCTTT. Its translation is CAWSVMPGGQGTEAFF.

This clonotype was recorded only once. V usage is TRBV15 and J usage is TRBJ2-7, with TRBD2 matching 9 bases. V trimming: 2 bases; J trimming: 5 bases; junction bases outside the gene matches: 10. Germline loops: CDR1 LNHNV, CDR2 YYDKDF (reference sequence). CDR3 length: 16 amino acids. This CDR3 reads CATSRQASGVINEQYF. As DNA, the CDR3 is TGTGCCACCAGCAGACAAGCTAGCGGGGTCATCAACGAGCAGTACTTC.

This chain joins TRBV29-1 and TRBJ2-5, with D possibly TRBD2 on 6 matching bases. Looked up from germline, CDR1 is SQVTM and CDR2 is ANQGSEA. Trimming stripped 2 bases from V and 3 bases from J, with 13 bases between. The CDR3 spans 14 residues. The CDR3 nucleotides are TGCAGCGTTGAATGGGCCGGGACTGAAGAGACCCAGTACTTC. As protein: CSVEWAGTEETQYF. Full variable domain (missing parts from reference TRBV29-1 and TRBJ2-5): SAVISQKPSRDICQRGTSLTIQCQVDSQVTMMFWYRQQPGQSLTLIATANQGSEATYESGFVIDKFPISRPNLTFSTLTVSNMSPEDSSIYLCSVEWAGTEETQYFGPGTRLLVL.

The gene calls are TRBV20-1 and TRBJ2-1; D may be TRBD2 (5 bases). V was trimmed by 6 bases and J by 0 bases, leaving 9 bases between them. CDR3 length: 13 residues. The germline V gene has CDR1 DFQATT and CDR2 SNEGSKA (reference sequence). For the CDR3, the DNA is TGCAGTGCCCCGGGAAGCTCCTACAATGAGCAGTTCTTC. It yields the protein CSAPGSSYNEQFF.

V gene TRBV18 combines with J gene TRBJ2-1; either TRBD1 or TRBD2 may supply D (5 bases each). V was clipped by 3 bases and J by 2 bases, with 11 bases between them. CDR1 and CDR2 (germline): KGHSH, LQKENI. The CDR3 runs to 15 residues. The CDR3 nucleotides are TGTGCCAGCTCACCTGGGGGACGGACCTACAATGAGCAGTTCTTC. Translating gives CASSPGGRTYNEQFF.

The chain employs TRBV4-1 and TRBJ2-5; 9 bases are shared with TRBD1. The germline gives CDR1 MGHRA, CDR2 YSYEKL. The CDR3 extends over 16 amino acids. V shed 5 bases, J shed 4 bases, and the junction held 11 bases outside the gene matches. This chain's CDR3 is CASSNLPGQGRETQYF. The CDR3 DNA is TGCGCCAGCAGCAACCTCCCGGGACAGGGAAGAGAGACCCAGTACTTC.

This chain joins TRBV28 and TRBJ2-3; 8 positions agree with TRBD2. Germline V gives CDR1 MDHEN, CDR2 SYDVKM. J lost 4 bases, V lost 4 bases, and 10 bases had no gene match. The CDR3 sequence is 16 residues long. CDR3 sequence (DNA): TGTGCCAGCAGTTCGGTTGTGGCGGGGGGTTCAGATACGCAGTATTTT. This encodes CASSSVVAGGSDTQYF.

V and J are TRBV5-1 and TRBJ2-7, with 16 positions matching TRBD2. Germline V gene sequence: CDR1 SGHRS, CDR2 YFSETQ. V was pared by 3 bases and J by 5 bases, with 11 bases of the junction left unmatched. CDR3 length equals 18 residues. The CDR3 reads CASSSGTSGGASWHEQYF. The CDR3, as DNA: TGCGCCAGCAGCTCCGGGACTAGCGGGGGGGCCTCCTGGCACGAGCAGTACTTC.

The chain combines TRBV28 with TRBJ1-2, with D unclear. The CDR3 totals 13 residues. Germline CDR1 MDHEN, CDR2 SYDVKM. V gave up 7 bases and J gave up 5 bases, with 14 bases separating them. In DNA form, the CDR3 reads TGTGCCAGCACCCTAATGGGGTTTTATGGCTACACCTTC. Translation gives CASTLMGFYGYTF.

The V call is TRBV29-1, the J call TRBJ2-1, with D tentatively TRBD1 (7 bases). Deletions cut 7 bases from V and 1 base from J, with 14 bases between. This CDR3 region has 14 residues. Per germline, CDR1 SQVTM and CDR2 ANQGSEA. The CDR3 DNA reads as TGCAGCGCCACAGGGGCGGGGTCCTACAATGAGCAGTTCTTC. It is translated as CSATGAGSYNEQFF.

This rearrangement joins TRBV12-3 or TRBV12-4 to TRBJ2-5, with D tentatively TRBD1 (6 bases). V was shortened by 6 bases and J by 6 bases, with 20 bases between the two germline ends. This CDR3 has 15 residues. CDR3 loop: CASSPRDILVQTQYF. In DNA, the CDR3 is TGTGCCAGCAGCCCCCGGGACATCCTGGTGCAGACCCAGTACTTC.

The chain recombines TRBV5-6 with TRBJ2-5; D is possibly TRBD1 or TRBD2 (5 bases each). Trimming removed 2 bases from V and 2 bases from J, with 13 bases in between. The germline V gene encodes CDR1 SGHDT and CDR2 YYEEEE. The CDR3 length is 15 residues. CDR3 DNA sequence: TGTGCCAGCAGCTTAGGGACGACCAAGCAAGAGACCCAGTACTTC. Protein sequence: CASSLGTTKQETQYF.

The V call is TRBV3-1, the J call TRBJ2-7; possibly TRBD2 for D (5 bases). Trimming cost V 0 bases and J 4 bases, with 16 bases left between them. The CDR3 contains 16 residues. CDR1 is LGHDT and CDR2 is YNNKEL in the germline V gene (reference sequence). This CDR3 is CASSQDSFGESYEQYF. Written as DNA, the CDR3 is TGTGCCAGCAGCCAAGATTCTTTCGGGGAATCGTACGAGCAGTACTTC.

In DNA, the CDR3 is TGTGCCAGCACTCGACAGGGGTCTAATGAAAAACTGTTTTTT. Protein product: CASTRQGSNEKLFF. The V call is TRBV6-5, the J call TRBJ1-4; TRBD1 agrees at 8 bases. The CDR3 totals 14 residues. The V gene end was trimmed by 7 bases and the J gene end by 3 bases; junction bases not matched to a gene: 4. Germline V gives CDR1 MNHEY, CDR2 SVGAGI.

The chain uses TRBV6-6 and TRBJ2-1; D gene uncertain. This CDR3 has 14 residues. V gave up 8 bases and J gave up 0 bases, with 11 bases separating them. Germline V gene data show CDR1 as MNHNY and CDR2 as SVGAGI (reference sequence). In DNA form, the CDR3 reads TGTGCCAGCGAAGAGGAGCCCTCCTACAATGAGCAGTTCTTC. This encodes CASEEEPSYNEQFF.

V gene TRBV5-1 combines with J gene TRBJ2-7; D gene ambiguous. The CDR3 extends over 14 amino acids. V was clipped by 0 bases and J by 0 bases, with 7 bases between them. Germline-derived CDR1 and CDR2 are SGHRS and YFSETQ. CDR3 bases: TGCGCCAGCAGCTTGGCATGGAGCTCCTACGAGCAGTACTTC. It is translated as CASSLAWSSYEQYF.

This chain links TRBV6-4 with TRBJ1-1; D remains ambiguous. The CDR3 loop spans 12 amino acids. V was clipped by 5 bases and J by 7 bases, with 11 bases between them. Germline V gene data show CDR1 as MRHNA and CDR2 as SNTAGT. CDR3 protein: CASSSFAGEAFF. The DNA of the CDR3 is TGTGCCAGCAGTTCCTTCGCCGGTGAAGCTTTCTTT.

The chain employs TRBV27 and TRBJ2-2; TRBD1 or TRBD2 may be the D gene (5 bases each). CDR1 and CDR2 from the germline V gene are MNHEY and SMNVEV (reference sequence). The CDR3 totals 13 residues. V was clipped by 4 bases and J by 7 bases, with 10 bases between them. CDR3 in amino acids: CASSWQGVGELFF. The CDR3 coding sequence is TGTGCCAGCAGTTGGCAGGGAGTCGGGGAGCTGTTTTTT.

For the CDR3, the DNA is TGTGCCAGCAGCCCCGGGACAGGGGATTATCTAGCTTTCTTT. This sequence encodes CASSPGTGDYLAFF. V is TRBV5-6 and J is TRBJ1-1, with 10 bases matching TRBD1. The germline V gene encodes CDR1 SGHDT and CDR2 YYEEEE. The junction had 10 bases not matched to a gene; V was cut back by 4 bases and J by 10 bases. The CDR3 runs 14 residues.

This chain joins TRBV3-1 and TRBJ1-1, with D perhaps matching TRBD1 (5 bases). The V gene lost 3 bases and the J gene lost 0 bases, with 8 bases spanning the gap. The V gene's germline CDR1 is LGHDT and CDR2 YNNKEL (reference sequence). CDR3 length: 14 residues. CDR3 bases: TGTGCCAGCAGCCACCAGGGCCTGAACACTGAAGCTTTCTTT. Amino acid sequence: CASSHQGLNTEAFF.

The genes are TRBV2 and TRBJ2-5, with D maybe TRBD2 (5 bases). Trimming cost V 7 bases and J 1 base, with 7 bases left between them. The CDR3 extends over 12 amino acids. The germline CDR1 and CDR2 sequences are SNHLY and FYNNEI. The CDR3 coding sequence is TGTGCCAGCACGGGGATCCAAGAGACCCAGTACTTC. This codes for CASTGIQETQYF.

The J gene is TRBJ2-1, the V gene TRBV28; 7 positions match TRBD1. This CDR3 is built from 13 residues. V gave up 6 bases and J gave up 5 bases; unmatched junction bases: 4. CDR1 and CDR2 (germline): MDHEN, SYDVKM. CDR3 residues: CASSSTGDNEQFF. CDR3 coding DNA: TGTGCCAGCAGCTCCACAGGGGACAATGAGCAGTTCTTC.

The chain links TRBV7-6 to TRBJ2-7; possibly TRBD1 for D (6 bases). Germline CDR1 is SGHVS and CDR2 is FNYEAQ. V lost 5 bases to trimming and J lost 1 base, with 9 bases between them. The CDR3 is 13 amino acids. The CDR3 here is CASSPGTSYEQYF. The DNA for the CDR3 is TGTGCCAGCAGCCCCGGGACATCCTACGAGCAGTACTTC.

The DNA of the CDR3 is TGTGCCAGCAGCCCTTCATCGGGGAACAATCAGCCCCAGCATTTT. This translates into CASSPSSGNNQPQHF. The J gene is TRBJ1-5, the V gene TRBV7-9; D ambiguous. The CDR3 sequence is 15 residues long. V was shortened by 5 bases and J by 3 bases, with 14 bases between the two germline ends. From germline, CDR1 is SEHNR and CDR2 FQNEAQ (reference sequence).

The chain employs TRBV19 and TRBJ1-1, with D uncertain. The germline gives CDR1 LNHDA, CDR2 SQIVND (reference sequence). The CDR3 has 13 amino acids. V was clipped by 3 bases and J by 3 bases, with 8 bases between them. The CDR3 spells CASSIERDTEAFF. In DNA form, the CDR3 reads TGTGCCAGTAGTATCGAGAGGGACACTGAAGCTTTCTTT.

The V gene is TRBV6-1, the J gene TRBJ1-5; D is possibly TRBD1 (6 bases). V lost 6 bases and J 3 bases, leaving 21 bases between the germline ends. CDR3 length: 17 amino acids. In germline, CDR1 is MNHNS, CDR2 SASEGT. CDR3 coding DNA: TGTGCCAGCAGACCCCTTCCAGACAGGTCCCCCAATCAGCCCCAGCATTTT. Translating gives CASRPLPDRSPNQPQHF.

V and J are TRBV7-3 and TRBJ1-2, with a weak D call TRBD1 (5 bases). Germline V CDR1 and CDR2: SGHTA, FQGTGA. V was cut by 5 bases and J by 6 bases, with 13 bases left in between. This CDR3 has 13 residues. CDR3 residues: CASSDGRGDGYTF. DNA for the CDR3: TGTGCCAGCAGCGACGGGAGGGGCGATGGCTACACCTTC.

The V call is TRBV6-5, the J call TRBJ1-4; 8 nucleotides match TRBD1. V lost 6 bases and J lost 8; bases outside the gene matches: 5. Germline CDR1 MNHEY, CDR2 SVGAGI. CDR3 length: 13 amino acids. This chain's CDR3 is CASRTGEREKLFF. The CDR3 DNA sequence: TGTGCCAGCAGGACAGGGGAGAGAGAAAAACTGTTTTTT.

CDR3 bases: TGTGCCACCTCCAATGTCCCAGGGGCTTACAATGAGCAGTTCTTC. Its translation: CATSNVPGAYNEQFF. The chain couples TRBV19 to TRBJ2-1, with TRBD1 as a possible D gene (6 bases). V lost 10 bases and J 4 bases, leaving 20 bases between the germline ends. Germline CDR1 is LNHDA and CDR2 is SQIVND (reference sequence). This CDR3 comprises 15 residues.